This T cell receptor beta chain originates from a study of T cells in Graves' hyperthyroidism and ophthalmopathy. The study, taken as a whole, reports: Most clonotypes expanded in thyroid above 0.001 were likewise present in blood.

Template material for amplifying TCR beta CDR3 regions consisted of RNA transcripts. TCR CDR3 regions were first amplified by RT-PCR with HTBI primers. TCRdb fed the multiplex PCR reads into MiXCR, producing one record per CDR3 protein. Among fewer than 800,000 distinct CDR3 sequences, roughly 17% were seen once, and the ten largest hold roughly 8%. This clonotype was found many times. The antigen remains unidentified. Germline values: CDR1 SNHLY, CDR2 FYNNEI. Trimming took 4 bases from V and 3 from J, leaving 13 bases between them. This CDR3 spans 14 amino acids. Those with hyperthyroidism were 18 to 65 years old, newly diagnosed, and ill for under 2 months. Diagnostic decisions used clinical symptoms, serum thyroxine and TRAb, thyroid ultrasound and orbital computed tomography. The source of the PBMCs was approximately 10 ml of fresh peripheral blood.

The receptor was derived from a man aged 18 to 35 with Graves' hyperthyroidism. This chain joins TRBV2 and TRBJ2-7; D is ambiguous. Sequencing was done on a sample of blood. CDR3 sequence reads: CASSVDGANYEQYF. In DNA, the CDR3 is TGTGCCAGCAGTGTTGACGGAGCGAACTACGAGCAGTACTTC. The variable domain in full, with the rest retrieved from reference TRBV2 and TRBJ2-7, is EPEVTQTPSHQVTQMGQEVILRCVPISNHLYFYWYRQILGQKVEFLVSFYNNEISEKSEIFDDQFSVERPDGSNFTLKIRSTKLEDSAMYFCASSVDGANYEQYFGPGTRLTVT.